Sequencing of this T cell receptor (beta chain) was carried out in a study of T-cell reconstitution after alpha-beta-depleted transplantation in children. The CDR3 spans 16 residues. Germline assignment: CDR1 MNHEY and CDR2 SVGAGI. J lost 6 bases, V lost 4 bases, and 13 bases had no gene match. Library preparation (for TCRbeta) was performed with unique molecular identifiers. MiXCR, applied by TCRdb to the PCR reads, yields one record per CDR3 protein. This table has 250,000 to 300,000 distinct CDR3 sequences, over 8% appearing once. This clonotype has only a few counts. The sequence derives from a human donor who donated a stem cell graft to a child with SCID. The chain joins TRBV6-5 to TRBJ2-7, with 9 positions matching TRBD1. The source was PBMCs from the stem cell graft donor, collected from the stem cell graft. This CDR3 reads CASSSFPGQGSGEQYF. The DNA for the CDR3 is TGTGCCAGCAGTTCGTTTCCGGGACAGGGAAGTGGCGAGCAGTACTTC.